This T cell receptor (beta chain) was recorded in a study of T cells expressing NK-cell markers. The CDR3 loop spans 15 amino acids. Per the germline V gene, CDR1 is SQVTM and CDR2 is ANQGSEA. TCRdb re-analyzed the 5' RACE reads; it lists each CDR3 protein once, without DNA. Its table lists 440,000 or so distinct CDR3 sequences. Sequenced material: blood T cells: a sorted CD56 or NKG2C T cell subset, CD4+ or CD8+ T cells, or bulk PBMC T cells (not recorded which). The chain employs TRBV29-1 and TRBJ2-2; lacking DNA, the TRBD1 call made by TCRdb goes unchecked. This receptor was identified in a woman aged 18 to 75 in good health. CDR3 in amino acids: CSVPSGTGDTGELFF.